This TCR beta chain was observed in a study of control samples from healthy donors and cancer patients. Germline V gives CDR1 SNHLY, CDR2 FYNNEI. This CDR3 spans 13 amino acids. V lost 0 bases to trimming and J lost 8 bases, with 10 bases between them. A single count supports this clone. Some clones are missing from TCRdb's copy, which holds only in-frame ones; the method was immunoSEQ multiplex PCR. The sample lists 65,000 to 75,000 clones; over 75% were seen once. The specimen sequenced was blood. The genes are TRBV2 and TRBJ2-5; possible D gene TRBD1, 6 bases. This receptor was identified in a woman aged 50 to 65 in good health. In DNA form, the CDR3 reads TGTGCCAGCAGTGAAGCGCAGGGGTTAACCCAGTACTTC. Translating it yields CASSEAQGLTQYF.